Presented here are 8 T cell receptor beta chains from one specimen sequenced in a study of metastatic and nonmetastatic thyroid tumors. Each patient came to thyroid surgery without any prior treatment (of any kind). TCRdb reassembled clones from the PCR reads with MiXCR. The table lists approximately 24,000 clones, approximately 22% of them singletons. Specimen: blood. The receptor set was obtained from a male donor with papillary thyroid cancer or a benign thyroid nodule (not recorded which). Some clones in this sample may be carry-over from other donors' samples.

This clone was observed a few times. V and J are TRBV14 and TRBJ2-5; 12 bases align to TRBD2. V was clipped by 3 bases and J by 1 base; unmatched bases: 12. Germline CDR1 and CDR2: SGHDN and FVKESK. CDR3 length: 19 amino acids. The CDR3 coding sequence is TGTGCCAGCAGCCATAATCCCACTAGCGGGAGGCCAATCCAAGAGACCCAGTACTTC. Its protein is CASSHNPTSGRPIQETQYF.

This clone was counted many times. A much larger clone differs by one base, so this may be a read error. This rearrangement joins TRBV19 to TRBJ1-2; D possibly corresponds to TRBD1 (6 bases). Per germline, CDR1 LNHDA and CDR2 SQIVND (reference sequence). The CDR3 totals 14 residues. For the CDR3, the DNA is TGTGCCAATAGTACAGGGACGGACGTCTATGGCTACACCTTC. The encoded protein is CANSTGTDVYGYTF.

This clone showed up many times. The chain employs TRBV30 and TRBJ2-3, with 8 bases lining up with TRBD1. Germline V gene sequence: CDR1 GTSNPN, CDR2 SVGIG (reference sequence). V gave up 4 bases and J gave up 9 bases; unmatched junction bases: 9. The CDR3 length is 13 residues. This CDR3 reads CAWTSTGVRTQYF. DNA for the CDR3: TGTGCCTGGACCTCGACAGGGGTACGAACGCAGTATTTT.

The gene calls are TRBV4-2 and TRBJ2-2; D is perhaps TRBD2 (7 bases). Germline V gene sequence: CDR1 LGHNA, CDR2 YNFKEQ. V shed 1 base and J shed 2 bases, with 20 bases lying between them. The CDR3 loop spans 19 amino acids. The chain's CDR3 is CASSQGGASGSLNTGELFF. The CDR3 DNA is TGTGCCAGCAGCCAAGGGGGGGCTAGCGGATCCCTTAACACCGGGGAGCTGTTTTTT.

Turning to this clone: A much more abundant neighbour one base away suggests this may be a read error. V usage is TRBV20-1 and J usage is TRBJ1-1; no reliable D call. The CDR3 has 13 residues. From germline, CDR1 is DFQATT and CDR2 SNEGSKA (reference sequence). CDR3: CSASDVRATEDFF. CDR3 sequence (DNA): TGCAGTGCTAGCGACGTGCGGGCCACTGAAGATTTCTTT.

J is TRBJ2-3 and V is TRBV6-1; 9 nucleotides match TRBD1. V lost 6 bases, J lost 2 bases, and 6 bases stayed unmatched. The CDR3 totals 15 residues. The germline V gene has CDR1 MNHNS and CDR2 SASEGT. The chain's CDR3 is CASRTTGGDTDTQYF. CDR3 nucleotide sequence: TGTGCCAGCAGGACAACAGGGGGCGACACAGATACGCAGTATTTT.

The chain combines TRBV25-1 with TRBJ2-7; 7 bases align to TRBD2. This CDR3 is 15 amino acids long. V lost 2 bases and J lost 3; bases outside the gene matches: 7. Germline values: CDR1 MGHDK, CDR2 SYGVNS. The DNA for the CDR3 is TGTGCCAGCAGTGAACCGACGACTAGCAGCTACGAGCAGTACTTC. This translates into CASSEPTTSSYEQYF.

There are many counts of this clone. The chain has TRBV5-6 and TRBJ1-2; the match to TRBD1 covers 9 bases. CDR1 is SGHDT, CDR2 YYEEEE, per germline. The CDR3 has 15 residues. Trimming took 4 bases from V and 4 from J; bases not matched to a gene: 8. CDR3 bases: TGTGCCAGCAGCGCACAGGGGGCGCGGGGCTATGGCTACACCTTC. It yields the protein CASSAQGARGYGYTF.